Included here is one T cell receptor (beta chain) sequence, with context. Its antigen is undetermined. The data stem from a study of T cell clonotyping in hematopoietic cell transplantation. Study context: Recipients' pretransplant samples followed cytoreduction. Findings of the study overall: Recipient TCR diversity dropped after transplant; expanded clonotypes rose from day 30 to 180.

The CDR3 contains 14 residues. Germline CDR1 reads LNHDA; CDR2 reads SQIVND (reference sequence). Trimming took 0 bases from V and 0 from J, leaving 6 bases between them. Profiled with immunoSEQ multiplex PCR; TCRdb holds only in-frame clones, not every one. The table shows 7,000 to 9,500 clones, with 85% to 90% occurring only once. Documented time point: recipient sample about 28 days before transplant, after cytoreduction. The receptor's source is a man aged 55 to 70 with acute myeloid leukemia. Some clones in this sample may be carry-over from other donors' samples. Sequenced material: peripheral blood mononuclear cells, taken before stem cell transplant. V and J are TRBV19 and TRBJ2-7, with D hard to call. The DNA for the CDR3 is TGTGCCAGTAGTATAGATTCGGTCTCCTACGAGCAGTACTTC. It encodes CASSIDSVSYEQYF.